The rows below give T cell receptor beta chains drawn from one sample of a study of T cells in Graves' hyperthyroidism and ophthalmopathy. TCRdb ran MiXCR on the multiplex PCR reads and lists one entry per CDR3 protein. The table records roughly 640,000 distinct CDR3 sequences, roughly 15% of them present only once. Specimen: blood. These receptors originate from a woman between 40 and 55 years old with Graves' ophthalmopathy. CDR3s include the opening cysteine and the closing phenylalanine or tryptophan. The D gene is left open where the match is weak. The size of a clone is reported for some rows only, either as once, few or many, or as a class for expanded clones.

clone_size d_call j_call v_call cdr3_aa cdr3_nt
many . TRBJ2-7 TRBV20-1 CSARTPQNSYEQYF TGCAGTGCTAGAACTCCACAAAACTCCTACGAGCAGTACTTC
many . TRBJ1-2 TRBV2 CASSEAHYNYGYTF TGTGCCAGCAGTGAGGCGCACTATAACTATGGCTACACCTTC
. . TRBJ2-3 TRBV19 CASSIQFIYDTQYF TGTGCCAGTAGTATACAGTTTATATACGATACGCAGTATTTT
many . TRBJ1-3 TRBV2 CASRNSGLGNTIYF TGTGCCAGCAGAAATAGCGGGCTCGGAAACACCATATATTTT
few TRBD1 TRBJ2-5 TRBV4-1 CASSPFGTGKETQYF TGCGCCAGCAGCCCCTTCGGGACAGGGAAAGAGACCCAGTACTTC
many TRBD2 TRBJ2-7 TRBV28 CASLAGHSYEQYF TGTGCCAGTCTAGCGGGTCACTCCTACGAGCAGTACTTC
. . TRBJ2-5 TRBV9 CASSVALGARETQYF TGTGCCAGCAGCGTAGCATTAGGGGCGCGGGAGACCCAGTACTTC
many TRBD1 TRBJ2-1 TRBV12-3/TRBV12-4 CASSLGQGASNEQFF TGTGCCAGCAGCCTAGGACAGGGGGCGTCCAATGAGCAGTTCTTC
many . TRBJ2-3 TRBV11-2 CASSFGTASTDTQYF TGTGCCAGCAGCTTCGGGACTGCTAGCACAGATACGCAGTATTTT
many . TRBJ2-6 TRBV2 CASSLAESGANVLTF TGTGCCAGCAGCTTAGCGGAGTCTGGGGCCAACGTCCTGACTTTC
many TRBD2 TRBJ2-1 TRBV7-9 CASSLYWSGLAGNNEQFF TGTGCCAGCAGCTTATATTGGTCTGGGCTAGCGGGAAATAATGAGCAGTTCTTC
few TRBD2 TRBJ2-3 TRBV20-1 CSARGAGRAMFTDTQYF TGCAGTGCTAGAGGGGCCGGGAGGGCCATGTTTACAGATACGCAGTATTTT
. . TRBJ2-1 TRBV11-2 CASSLRLAEGVGEQFF TGTGCCAGCAGCTTACGCCTAGCGGAGGGGGTGGGTGAGCAGTTCTTC
many TRBD2 TRBJ2-1 TRBV7-8 CASSSGTSGRANEQFF TGTGCCAGCAGCTCCGGGACTAGCGGGAGGGCGAATGAGCAGTTCTTC
many . TRBJ2-5 TRBV2 CASSGQTIQETQYF TGTGCCAGCAGTGGACAGACCATCCAAGAGACCCAGTACTTC
few . TRBJ2-1 TRBV20-1 CSARLGFDEQFF TGCAGTGCTCGATTGGGGTTCGATGAGCAGTTCTTC
many TRBD1 TRBJ2-5 TRBV11-2 CASSRPGTGVMKTQYF TGTGCCAGCAGCCGCCCCGGGACAGGGGTTATGAAGACCCAGTACTTC
. TRBD2 TRBJ2-1 TRBV20-1 CSAKVPPSGLHNEQFF TGCAGTGCTAAAGTACCCCCGTCGGGACTACACAATGAGCAGTTCTTC
. TRBD1 TRBJ1-6 TRBV20-1 CSAIRDSSYNSPLHF TGCAGTGCCATCCGGGACAGCTCCTATAACTCACCCCTCCACTTT
many TRBD1 TRBJ2-2 TRBV7-3 CASSVGQATGELFF TGTGCCAGCAGCGTGGGACAGGCTACCGGGGAGCTGTTTTTT
. TRBD1 TRBJ1-3 TRBV19 CASSIAGTGVANTIYF TGTGCCAGTAGTATCGCCGGGACAGGGGTTGCAAACACCATATATTTT
. TRBD2 TRBJ2-1 TRBV20-1 CSARGEGWRNEQFF TGCAGTGCTAGAGGGGAGGGCTGGAGGAATGAGCAGTTCTTC
few . TRBJ2-5 TRBV7-8 CASSLDMAPQETQYF TGTGCCAGCAGCTTAGATATGGCCCCGCAAGAGACCCAGTACTTC
. TRBD2 TRBJ2-5 TRBV5-5 CASSLISGSSPETQYF TGTGCCAGCAGCTTGATTAGCGGGAGCTCACCGGAGACCCAGTACTTC
. . TRBJ1-1 TRBV7-9 CASSLEGANTEAFF TGTGCCAGCAGCTTAGAAGGGGCGAACACTGAAGCTTTCTTT
many TRBD2 TRBJ2-5 TRBV20-1 CSARGTSGSKETQYF TGCAGTGCAAGAGGGACTAGCGGGAGTAAAGAGACCCAGTACTTC
many . TRBJ2-2 TRBV12-3/TRBV12-4 CASSPREGGWSGELFF TGTGCCAGCAGTCCAAGGGAAGGGGGATGGTCCGGGGAGCTGTTTTTT
many . TRBJ2-1 TRBV7-2 CASSLYPAAFTGSNEQFF TGTGCCAGCAGCTTATATCCCGCCGCTTTTACGGGGTCCAATGAGCAGTTCTTC
. . TRBJ1-4 TRBV5-1 CASSTLGQPNEKLFF TGCGCCAGCAGTACCCTGGGACAACCCAATGAAAAACTGTTTTTT
many . TRBJ1-4 TRBV27 CASSYAGTSEKLFF TGTGCCAGCTCCTACGCGGGGACGAGTGAAAAACTGTTTTTT
many TRBD2 TRBJ2-1 TRBV6-1 CASARAWGAGFNNEQFF TGTGCCAGCGCCAGGGCCTGGGGAGCGGGATTCAACAATGAGCAGTTCTTC
many . TRBJ2-7 TRBV7-3 CASFMGTEVSEQYF TGTGCCAGCTTCATGGGGACCGAAGTGAGCGAGCAGTACTTC
many TRBD1 TRBJ1-2 TRBV2 CASSETGQGGYYGYTF TGTGCCAGCAGTGAAACGGGACAGGGGGGTTACTATGGCTACACCTTC
many TRBD1 TRBJ1-5 TRBV12-3/TRBV12-4 CASSLAIGTGGNQPQHF TGTGCCAGCAGTTTAGCTATAGGGACAGGGGGCAATCAGCCCCAGCATTTT
. . TRBJ2-3 TRBV7-2 CASSSPLADRTDTQYF TGTGCCAGCAGCTCCCCTTTAGCGGATCGCACAGATACGCAGTATTTT
few . TRBJ2-1 TRBV30 CAWSATYNEQFF TGTGCCTGGAGTGCTACGTACAATGAGCAGTTCTTC
. . TRBJ2-6 TRBV5-1 CASSLKGGGSGANVLTF TGCGCCAGCAGCTTGAAAGGGGGGGGGTCTGGGGCCAACGTCCTGACTTTC
few TRBD2 TRBJ2-1 TRBV14 CASSRAGVTYNEQFF TGTGCCAGCAGCCGAGCGGGGGTGACCTACAATGAGCAGTTCTTC